This TCR beta chain comes out of a study of blood T cell repertoires in COVID-19. The CDR3 has 17 amino acids. The ends were cut back, 4 bases at V and 0 bases at J, with 13 bases in the middle. Germline V gene sequence: CDR1 SGHVS, CDR2 FQNEAQ. Here immunoSEQ multiplex PCR was the method, and the copy in TCRdb shows in-frame clones only, minus some. In the table there are under 45,000 clones, 70% to 90% of which are singletons. The clonotype was recovered from a man aged 55 to 70 with acute or convalescent COVID-19. Input material: peripheral blood. V gene TRBV7-8 combines with J gene TRBJ1-6; the D gene is possibly TRBD1 (6 bases). The CDR3 protein is CASSSNRVSSYNSPLHF. CDR3 DNA: TGTGCCAGCAGCTCGAACAGGGTGAGCTCCTATAATTCACCCCTCCACTTT.